This passage covers 5 T cell receptor beta chains from one sample sequenced in a study of cytomegalovirus exposure and HLA in healthy donors. It was with 60 Vbeta and 13 Jbeta primers that the PCR ran. Produced via immunoSEQ multiplex PCR; TCRdb's table is partial and in-frame only. This table holds 95,000 to 150,000 clones, about 81% found once. The specimen was PBMCs. All receptors come from a man aged 35 to 55 in good health and CMV-seronegative.

The rearrangement links TRBV19 to TRBJ2-2, with 7 bases matching TRBD1. Per germline, CDR1 LNHDA and CDR2 SQIVND (reference sequence). CDR3 size: 14 residues. The V segment lost 6 bases and the J segment 6 bases; nucleotides outside the gene matches: 7. CDR3 residues: CASRVTGSAGELFF. CDR3 sequence (DNA): TGTGCCAGTAGAGTGACAGGGAGCGCCGGGGAGCTGTTTTTT.

The chain couples TRBV6-6 to TRBJ2-7; 9 bases match TRBD1. The CDR3 has 15 amino acids. Germline CDR1 reads MNHNY; CDR2 reads SVGAGI (reference sequence). The V and J ends lost 6 bases and 0 bases, in that order; junction bases with no gene match: 6. CDR3 region: CASRTGTGSSYEQYF. For the CDR3, the DNA is TGTGCCAGCAGGACCGGGACAGGGTCCTCCTACGAGCAGTACTTC.

This chain joins TRBV19 and TRBJ1-2; D ambiguous. The ends were cut back, 9 bases at V and 5 bases at J, with 16 bases in the middle. The CDR3 is 13 residues long. Germline lookup yields CDR1 LNHDA and CDR2 SQIVND (reference sequence). CDR3 in amino acids: CASGVVFGYGYTF. CDR3 in DNA: TGTGCCAGCGGCGTAGTTTTCGGGTATGGCTACACCTTC. Full variable domain (missing parts from reference TRBV19 and TRBJ1-2): DGGITQSPKYLFRKEGQNVTLSCEQNLNHDAMYWYRQDPGQGLRLIYYSQIVNDFQKGDIAEGYSVSREKKESFPLTVTSAQKNPTAFYLCASGVVFGYGYTFGSGTRLTVV.

V usage is TRBV6-5 and J usage is TRBJ1-5; D gene ambiguous. Germline V gene sequence: CDR1 MNHEY, CDR2 SVGAGI. Trimming stripped 5 bases from V and 2 bases from J, with 10 bases between. The CDR3 is 14 amino acids. In nucleotides, the CDR3 is TGTGCCAGCAGTAGGGAGTCCGGCAATCAGCCCCAGCATTTT. Translating gives CASSRESGNQPQHF.

This clone turned up a few times. The chain links TRBV9 to TRBJ2-5, with TRBD2 matching 8 bases. The end of the DNA aligns better with TRBJ2-7, so the J call may be wrong. Germline V gives CDR1 SGDLS, CDR2 YYNGEE. The CDR3 runs to 16 residues. The CDR3 here is CASSVAGGQHAYEQYF. The DNA for the CDR3 is TGTGCCAGCAGCGTAGCGGGGGGGCAGCACGCCTACGAGCAGTACTTC.